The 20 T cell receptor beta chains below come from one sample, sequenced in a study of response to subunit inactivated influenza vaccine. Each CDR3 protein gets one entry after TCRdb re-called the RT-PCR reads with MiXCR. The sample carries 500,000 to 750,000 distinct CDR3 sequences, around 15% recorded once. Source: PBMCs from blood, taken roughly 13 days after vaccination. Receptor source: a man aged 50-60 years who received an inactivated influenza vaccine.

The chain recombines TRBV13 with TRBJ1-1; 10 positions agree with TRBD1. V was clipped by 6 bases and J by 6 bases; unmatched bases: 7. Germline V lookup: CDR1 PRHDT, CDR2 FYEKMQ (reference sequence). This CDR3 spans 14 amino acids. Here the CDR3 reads CASRRQGAFAEAFF. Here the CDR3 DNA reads TGTGCCAGCAGGAGACAGGGGGCGTTTGCTGAAGCTTTCTTT.

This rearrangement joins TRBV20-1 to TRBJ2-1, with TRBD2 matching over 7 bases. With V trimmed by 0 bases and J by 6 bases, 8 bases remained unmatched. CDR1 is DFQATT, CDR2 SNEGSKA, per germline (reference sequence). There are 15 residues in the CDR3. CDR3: CSARDLRLAVNEQFF. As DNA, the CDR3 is TGCAGTGCTAGAGATCTTAGGCTAGCGGTCAATGAGCAGTTCTTC.

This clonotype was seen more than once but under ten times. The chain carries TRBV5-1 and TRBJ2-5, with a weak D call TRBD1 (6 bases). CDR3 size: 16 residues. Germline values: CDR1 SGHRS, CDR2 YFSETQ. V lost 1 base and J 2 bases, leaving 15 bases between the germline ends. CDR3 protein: CASSLQLGRGQETQYF. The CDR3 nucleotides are TGCGCCAGCAGCTTGCAGCTAGGAAGGGGGCAAGAGACCCAGTACTTC. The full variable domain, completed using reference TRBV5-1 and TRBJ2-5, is KAGVTQTPRYLIKTRGQQVTLSCSPISGHRSVSWYQQTPGQGLQFLFEYFSETQRNKGNFPGRFSGRQFSNSRSEMNVSTLELGDSALYLCASSLQLGRGQETQYFGPGTRLLVL.

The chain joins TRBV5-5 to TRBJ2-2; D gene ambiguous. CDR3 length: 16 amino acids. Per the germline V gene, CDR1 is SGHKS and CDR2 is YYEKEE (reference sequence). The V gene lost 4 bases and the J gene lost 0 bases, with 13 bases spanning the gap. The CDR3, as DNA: TGTGCCAGCAGCCCCAGGAATTCAGCGAACACCGGGGAGCTGTTTTTT. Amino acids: CASSPRNSANTGELFF.

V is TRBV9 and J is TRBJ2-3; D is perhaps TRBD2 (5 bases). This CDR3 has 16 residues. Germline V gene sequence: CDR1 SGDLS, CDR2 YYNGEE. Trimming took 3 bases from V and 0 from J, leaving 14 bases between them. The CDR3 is CASSEPGGSSTDTQYF. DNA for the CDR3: TGTGCCAGCAGCGAACCCGGAGGTTCTAGCACAGATACGCAGTATTTT.

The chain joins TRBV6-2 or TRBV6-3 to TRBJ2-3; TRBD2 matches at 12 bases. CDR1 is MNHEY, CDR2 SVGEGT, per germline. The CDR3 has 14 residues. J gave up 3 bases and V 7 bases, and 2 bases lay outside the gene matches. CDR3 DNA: TGTGCCAGCAACCTAGCGGGAGGGACAGATACGCAGTATTTT. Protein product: CASNLAGGTDTQYF.

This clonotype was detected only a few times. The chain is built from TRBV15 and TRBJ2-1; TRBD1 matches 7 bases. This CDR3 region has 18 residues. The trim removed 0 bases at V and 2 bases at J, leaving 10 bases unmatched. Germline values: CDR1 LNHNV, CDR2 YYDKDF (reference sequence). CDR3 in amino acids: CATSRDWYRGSTYNEQFF. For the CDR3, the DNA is TGTGCCACCAGCAGAGATTGGTACAGGGGATCAACCTACAATGAGCAGTTCTTC.

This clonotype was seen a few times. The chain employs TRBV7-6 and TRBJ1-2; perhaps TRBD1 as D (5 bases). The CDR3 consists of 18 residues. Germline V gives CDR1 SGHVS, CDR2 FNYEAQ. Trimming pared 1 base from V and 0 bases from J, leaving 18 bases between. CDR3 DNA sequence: TGTGCCAGCAGCTTAGGGGCCGACAAGGGGAGAGCTAACTATGGCTACACCTTC. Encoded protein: CASSLGADKGRANYGYTF. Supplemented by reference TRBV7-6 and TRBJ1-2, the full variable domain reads GAGVSQSPRYKVTKRGQDVALRCDPISGHVSLYWYRQALGQGPEFLTYFNYEAQQDKSGLPNDRFSAERPEGSISTLTIQRTEQRDSAMYRCASSLGADKGRANYGYTFGSGTRLTVV.

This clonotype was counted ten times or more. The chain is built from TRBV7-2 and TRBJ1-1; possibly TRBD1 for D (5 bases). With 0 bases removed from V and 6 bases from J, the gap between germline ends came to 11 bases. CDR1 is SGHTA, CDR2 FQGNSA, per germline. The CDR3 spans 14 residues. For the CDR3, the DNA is TGTGCCAGCAGCTTAGCGCTCGAGGGGCCTGAAGCTTTCTTT. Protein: CASSLALEGPEAFF.

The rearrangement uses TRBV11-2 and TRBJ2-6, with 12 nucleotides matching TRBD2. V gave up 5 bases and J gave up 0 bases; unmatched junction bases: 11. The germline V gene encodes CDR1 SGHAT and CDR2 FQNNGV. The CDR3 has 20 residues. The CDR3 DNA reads TGTGCCAGCAGCCTTTTCCGGGGACTAGCGGGTGGCTCTGGGGCCAACGTCCTGACTTTC. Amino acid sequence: CASSLFRGLAGGSGANVLTF. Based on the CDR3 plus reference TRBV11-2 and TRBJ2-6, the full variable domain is EAGVAQSPRYKIIEKRQSVAFWCNPISGHATLYWYQQILGQGPKLLIQFQNNGVVDDSQLPKDRFSAERLKGVDSTLKIQPAKLEDSAVYLCASSLFRGLAGGSGANVLTFGAGSRLTVL.

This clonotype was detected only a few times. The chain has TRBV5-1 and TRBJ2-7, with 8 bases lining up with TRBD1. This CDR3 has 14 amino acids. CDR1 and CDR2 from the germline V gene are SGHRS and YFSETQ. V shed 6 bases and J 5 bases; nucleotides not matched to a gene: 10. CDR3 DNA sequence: TGCGCCAGCATGGGGACAGGTAGATTGGACGAGCAGTACTTC. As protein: CASMGTGRLDEQYF.

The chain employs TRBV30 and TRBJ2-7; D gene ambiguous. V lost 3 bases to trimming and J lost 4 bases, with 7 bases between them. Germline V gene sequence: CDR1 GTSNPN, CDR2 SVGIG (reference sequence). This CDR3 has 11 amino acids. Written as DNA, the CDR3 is TGTGCCTGGAGCGCAGAATACGAGCAGTACTTC. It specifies CAWSAEYEQYF.

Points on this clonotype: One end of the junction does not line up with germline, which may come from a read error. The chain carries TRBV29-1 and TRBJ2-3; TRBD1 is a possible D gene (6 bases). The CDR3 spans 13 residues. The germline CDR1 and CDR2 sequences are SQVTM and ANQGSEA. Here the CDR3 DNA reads TGCAGCCGTTGGGACACAAACACAGATACGCAGTATTTC. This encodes CSRWDTNTDTQYF.

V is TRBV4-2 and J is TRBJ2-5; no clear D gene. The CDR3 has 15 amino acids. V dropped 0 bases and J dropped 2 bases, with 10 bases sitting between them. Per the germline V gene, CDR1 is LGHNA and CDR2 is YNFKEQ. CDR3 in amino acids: CASSQDTTNQETQYF. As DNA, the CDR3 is TGTGCCAGCAGCCAAGATACCACAAATCAAGAGACCCAGTACTTC.

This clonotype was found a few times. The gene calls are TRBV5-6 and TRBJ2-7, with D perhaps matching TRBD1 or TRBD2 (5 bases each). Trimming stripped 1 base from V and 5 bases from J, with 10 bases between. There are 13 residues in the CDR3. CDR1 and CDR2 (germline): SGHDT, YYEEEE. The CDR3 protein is CASSLPRGHEQYF. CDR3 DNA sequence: TGTGCCAGCAGCTTGCCTCGGGGCCACGAGCAGTACTTC.

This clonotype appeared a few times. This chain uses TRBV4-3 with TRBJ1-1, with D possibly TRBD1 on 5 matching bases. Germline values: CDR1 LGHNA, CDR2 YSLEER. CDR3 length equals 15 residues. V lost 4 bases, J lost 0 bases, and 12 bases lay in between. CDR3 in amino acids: CASSPSGGVNTEAFF. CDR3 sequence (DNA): TGCGCCAGCAGCCCCTCGGGGGGGGTGAACACTGAAGCTTTCTTT.

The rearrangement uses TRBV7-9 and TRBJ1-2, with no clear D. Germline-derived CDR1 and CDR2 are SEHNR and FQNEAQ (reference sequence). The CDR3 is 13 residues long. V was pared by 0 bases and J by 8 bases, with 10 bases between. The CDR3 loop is CASSLAVLTGYTF. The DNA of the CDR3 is TGTGCCAGCAGCTTAGCGGTCCTCACAGGCTACACCTTC.

This CDR3 reads CSAGTSGDRAQYF. The CDR3 DNA follows: TGCAGTGCTGGGACTAGCGGGGACAGGGCCCAGTACTTC. The V gene is TRBV20-1, the J gene TRBJ2-5; TRBD2 agrees at 13 bases. This CDR3 comprises 13 residues. Germline trimming cut 5 bases from V and 9 bases from J; bases unmatched to any gene: 6. CDR1 is DFQATT and CDR2 is SNEGSKA in the germline V gene (reference sequence).

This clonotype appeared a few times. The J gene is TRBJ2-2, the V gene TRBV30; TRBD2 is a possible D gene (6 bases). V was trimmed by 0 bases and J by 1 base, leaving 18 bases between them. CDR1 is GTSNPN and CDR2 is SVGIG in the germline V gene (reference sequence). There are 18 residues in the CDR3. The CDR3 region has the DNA TGTGCCTGGAGTGTACGGAGGGGCAGGGCAAAGAACACCGGGGAGCTGTTTTTT. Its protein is CAWSVRRGRAKNTGELFF. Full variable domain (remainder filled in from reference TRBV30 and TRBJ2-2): SQTIHQWPATLVQPVGSPLSLECTVEGTSNPNLYWYRQAAGRGLQLLFYSVGIGQISSEVPQNLSASRPQDRQFILSSKKLLLSDSGFYLCAWSVRRGRAKNTGELFFGEGSRLTVL.

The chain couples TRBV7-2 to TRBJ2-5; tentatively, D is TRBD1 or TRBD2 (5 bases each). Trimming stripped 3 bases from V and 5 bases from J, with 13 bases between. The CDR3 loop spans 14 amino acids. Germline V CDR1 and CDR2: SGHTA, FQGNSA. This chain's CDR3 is CASSLTRGVETQYF. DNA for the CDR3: TGTGCCAGCAGCTTGACCCGAGGGGTGGAGACCCAGTACTTC. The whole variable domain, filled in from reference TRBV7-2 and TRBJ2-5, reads GAGVSQSPSNKVTEKGKDVELRCDPISGHTALYWYRQSLGQGLEFLIYFQGNSAPDKSGLPSDRFSAERTGGSVSTLTIQRTQQEDSAVYLCASSLTRGVETQYFGPGTRLLVL.